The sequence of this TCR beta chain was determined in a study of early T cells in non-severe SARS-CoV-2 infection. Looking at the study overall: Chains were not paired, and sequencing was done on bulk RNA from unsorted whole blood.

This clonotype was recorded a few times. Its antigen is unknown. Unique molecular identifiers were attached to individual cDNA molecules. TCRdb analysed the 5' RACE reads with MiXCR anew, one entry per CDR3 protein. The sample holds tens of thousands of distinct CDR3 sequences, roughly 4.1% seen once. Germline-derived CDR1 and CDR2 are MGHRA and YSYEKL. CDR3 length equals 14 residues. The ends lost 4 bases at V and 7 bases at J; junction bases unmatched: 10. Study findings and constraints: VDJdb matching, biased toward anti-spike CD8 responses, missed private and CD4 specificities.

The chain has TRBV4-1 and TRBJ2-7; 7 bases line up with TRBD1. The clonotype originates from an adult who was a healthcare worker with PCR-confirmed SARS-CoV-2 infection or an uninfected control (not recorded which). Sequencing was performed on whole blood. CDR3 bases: TGCGCCAGCAGCCCAGAGGGGGCCCTAAGAGAGCAGTACTTC. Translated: CASSPEGALREQYF.